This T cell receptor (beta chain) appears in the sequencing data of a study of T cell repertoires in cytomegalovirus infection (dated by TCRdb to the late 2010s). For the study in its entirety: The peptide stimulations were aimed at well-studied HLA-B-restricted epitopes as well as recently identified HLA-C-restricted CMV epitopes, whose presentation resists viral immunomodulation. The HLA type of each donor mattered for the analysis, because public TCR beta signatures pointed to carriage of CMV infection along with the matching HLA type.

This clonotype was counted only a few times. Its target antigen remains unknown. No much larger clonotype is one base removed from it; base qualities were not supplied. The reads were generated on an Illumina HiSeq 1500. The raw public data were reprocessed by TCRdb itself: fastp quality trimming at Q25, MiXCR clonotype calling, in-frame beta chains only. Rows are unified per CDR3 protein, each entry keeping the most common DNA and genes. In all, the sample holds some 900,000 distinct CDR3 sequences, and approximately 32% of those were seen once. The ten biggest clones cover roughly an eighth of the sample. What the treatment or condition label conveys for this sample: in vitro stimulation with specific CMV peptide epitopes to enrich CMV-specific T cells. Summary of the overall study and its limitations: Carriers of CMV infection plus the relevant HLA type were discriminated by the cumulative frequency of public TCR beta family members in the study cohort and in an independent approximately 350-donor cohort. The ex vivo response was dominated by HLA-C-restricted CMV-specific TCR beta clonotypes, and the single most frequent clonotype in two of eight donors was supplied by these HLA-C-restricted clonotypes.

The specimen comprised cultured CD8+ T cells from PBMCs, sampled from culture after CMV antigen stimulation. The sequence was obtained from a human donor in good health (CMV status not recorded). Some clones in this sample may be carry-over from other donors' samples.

CDR3 loop: CASSEKAPEYTDTQYF. The bases are TGTGCCAGCAGTGAAAAGGCGCCAGAATACACAGATACGCAGTATTTT. The chain is made from TRBV25-1 and TRBJ2-3, with no confidently assigned D gene. V is reduced by 2 bases and J by 2 bases, leaving a spacing of 14 bases between them. The germline V gene encodes CDR1 MGHDK and CDR2 SYGVNS. From the cysteine through the phenylalanine, the CDR3 covers 16 amino acids. Only the CDR3 DNA stays, 48 bases, in frame from base 1. Where the CDR3 stops, the reference TRBV25-1 and TRBJ2-3 genes take over; the full variable domain is EADIYQTPRYLVIGTGKKITLECSQTMGHDKMYWYQQDPGMELHLIHYSYGVNSTEKGDLSSESTVSRIRTEHFPLTLESARPSHTSQYLCASSEKAPEYTDTQYFGPGTRLTVL.